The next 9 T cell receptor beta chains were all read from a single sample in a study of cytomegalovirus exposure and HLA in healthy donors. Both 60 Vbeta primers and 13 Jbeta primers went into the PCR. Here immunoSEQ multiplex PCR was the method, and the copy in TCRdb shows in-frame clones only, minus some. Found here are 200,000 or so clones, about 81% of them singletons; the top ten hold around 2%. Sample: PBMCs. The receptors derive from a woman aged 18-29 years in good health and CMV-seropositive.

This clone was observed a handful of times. The CDR3 sequence is CASSRVAGNTIYF. In DNA, the CDR3 is TGTGCCAGCAGCCGTGTCGCTGGAAACACCATATATTTT. This rearrangement joins TRBV11-2 to TRBJ1-3; D uncertain. CDR3 length equals 13 residues. CDR1 SGHAT and CDR2 FQNNGV come from the germline V gene. Trimming left V 5 bases short and J 2 bases short, with 7 bases between.

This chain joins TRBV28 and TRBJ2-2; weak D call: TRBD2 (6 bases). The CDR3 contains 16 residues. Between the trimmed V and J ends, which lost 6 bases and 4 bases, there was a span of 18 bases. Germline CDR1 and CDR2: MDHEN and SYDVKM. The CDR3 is CASSPPMRGATGELFF. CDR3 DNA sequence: TGTGCCAGCAGCCCCCCGATGCGGGGCGCCACCGGGGAGCTGTTTTTT.

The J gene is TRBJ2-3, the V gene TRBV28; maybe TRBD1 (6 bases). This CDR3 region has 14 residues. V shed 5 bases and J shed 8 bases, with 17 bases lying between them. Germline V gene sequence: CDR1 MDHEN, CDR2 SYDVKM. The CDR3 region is CASSDRNREGTQYF. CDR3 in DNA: TGTGCCAGCAGTGACCGAAACAGGGAAGGTACGCAGTATTTT.

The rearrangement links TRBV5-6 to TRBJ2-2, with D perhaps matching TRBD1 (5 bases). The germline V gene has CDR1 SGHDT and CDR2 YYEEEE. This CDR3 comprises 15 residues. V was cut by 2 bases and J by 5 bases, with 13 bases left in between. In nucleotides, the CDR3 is TGTGCCAGCAGCTTTTTGGGGCTTAGGACCGGGGAGCTGTTTTTT. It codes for CASSFLGLRTGELFF.

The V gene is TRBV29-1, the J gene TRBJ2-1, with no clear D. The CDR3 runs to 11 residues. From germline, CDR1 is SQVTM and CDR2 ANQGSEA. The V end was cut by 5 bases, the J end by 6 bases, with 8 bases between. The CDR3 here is CSVSGSNEQFF. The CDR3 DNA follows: TGCAGCGTTAGTGGTAGCAATGAGCAGTTCTTC.

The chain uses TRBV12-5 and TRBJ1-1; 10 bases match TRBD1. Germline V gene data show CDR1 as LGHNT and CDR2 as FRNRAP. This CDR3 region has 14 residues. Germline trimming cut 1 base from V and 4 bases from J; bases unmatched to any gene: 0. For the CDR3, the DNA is TGTGCTAGTGGTTTGGGGACAGGGGGCACTGAAGCTTTCTTT. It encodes CASGLGTGGTEAFF.

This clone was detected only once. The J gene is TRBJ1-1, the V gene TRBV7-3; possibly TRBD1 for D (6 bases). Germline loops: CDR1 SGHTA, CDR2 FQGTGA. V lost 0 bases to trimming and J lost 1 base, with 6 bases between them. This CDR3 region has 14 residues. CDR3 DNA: TGTGCCAGCAGCTTAACCAGGGGGAACACTGAAGCTTTCTTT. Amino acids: CASSLTRGNTEAFF.

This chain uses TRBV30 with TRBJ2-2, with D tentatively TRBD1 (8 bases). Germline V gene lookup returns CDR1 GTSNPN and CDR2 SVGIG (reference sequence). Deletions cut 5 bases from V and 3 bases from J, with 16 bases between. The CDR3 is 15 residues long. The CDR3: CAWAPGGQDTGELFF. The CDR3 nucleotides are TGTGCCTGGGCCCCGGGGGGACAGGACACCGGGGAGCTGTTTTTT.

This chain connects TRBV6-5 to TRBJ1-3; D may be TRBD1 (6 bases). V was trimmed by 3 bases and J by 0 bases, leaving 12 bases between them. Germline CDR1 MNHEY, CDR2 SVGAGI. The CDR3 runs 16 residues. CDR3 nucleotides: TGTGCCAGCAGTTATCTCGGACAGAACTCTGGAAACACCATATATTTT. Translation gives CASSYLGQNSGNTIYF.